Reported below is one TCR beta chain. Its antigen has not been determined. The sample holds no much larger clone one base away, and base qualities are not on file. The sample originates from a study of a mutant IDH1 vaccine in newly diagnosed glioma (dated by TCRdb to the early 2020s). About the investigation overall: Patients were given eight vaccinations, in weeks 1, 3, 5, 7, 11, 15, 19 and 23, which matched visits V03 through V10. Vaccination started 4-6 weeks after radiotherapy alone, or was given together with temozolomide cycles in the groups whose treatment included chemotherapy. Of the approximately 30 treated patients, roughly 60% were male and around 40% were female, and the mean age was approximately 39 years. Before enrollment, patients had received standard therapy of radiotherapy alone, temozolomide alone, or radiochemotherapy with temozolomide; most received the combination. Six visits were used for peripheral blood collection: V03 (baseline), V05, V07, V10, V12 and V13. For exploratory analyses, about two dozen treated patients had longitudinal TCRB deep sequencing done wherever samples were available. Overall results and qualifications from the work: Selection of PBMC samples for TCRB deep sequencing was based on availability. It was noted by the authors that analyses of patient blood samples could not be reproduced owing to sample limitations. Immune responses induced by the vaccine were seen in approximately 92% of patients across multiple MHC alleles. Changes in the top peripheral T cell clonotypes picked up by TCRB sequencing did not appear to be linked to pseudoprogression.

Receptor libraries were prepared by the immunoSEQ multiplex PCR assay. Rearranged TCR beta chain sequences were amplified with the hsTCRB Kit following the manufacturer's protocol. TCRB libraries were sequenced on an Illumina MiSeq. The original pipeline was this. The kit vendor's proprietary platform handled demultiplexing, trimming and gene mapping. TCRdb holds this immuneACCESS table with in-frame rearrangements only. Some clones are missing; in checked studies, unresolved V genes explain under half, and the rest has no known cause. V and J calls and clone size are copied from that table; D and trimming were computed from the DNA. The sample data list about 44,000 clones, and roughly 90% of these were observed just once. Roughly 4% of the sample lies in the top ten. This specimen's time point label, interpreted: week 23, last vaccination. Each vaccine dose was 300 ug of a 20-mer mutant IDH1 peptide in Montanide, given subcutaneously with topical imiquimod. The donors had newly diagnosed IDH1-mutant astrocytomas of WHO grade 3 or 4 that showed loss of nuclear ATRX. The samples were drawn from NOA16, a multicentre, single-arm, open-label phase I trial in Germany that tested a mutant IDH1 peptide vaccine in humans for the first time. The DNeasy Blood and Tissue Kit was used to extract genomic DNA from EDTA blood for TCRB sequencing.

The germline V gene supplies CDR1 SGHRS and CDR2 YFSETQ. Relative to germline, V is missing 0 bases and J is missing 1 base, with 16 bases of the junction outside any gene match. The CDR3 runs 20 amino acids, cysteine and phenylalanine included. The only DNA kept is the CDR3, 60 bases in frame from the first base. The sequence derives from a man over 45 with glioma. Sequencing used PBMCs, obtained from a glioma patient whose treatment included an IDH1 peptide vaccine. The chain is made from TRBV5-1 and TRBJ2-3, with TRBD2 matching 8 junction bases. The CDR3 is CASSLAEDGRAYSGTDTQYF. At the DNA level, the sequence is TGCGCCAGCAGCTTGGCCGAGGACGGGAGGGCTTATAGTGGCACAGATACGCAGTATTTT.